Listed here are 31 T cell receptor beta chains from one sample, sequenced in a study of PD-L1 blockade in urothelial cancer. Produced via immunoSEQ multiplex PCR; TCRdb's table is partial and in-frame only. The sample carries around 27,000 clones, 75% to 90% recorded once. The source was PBMCs, collected around atezolizumab (anti-PD-L1) treatment. The source of these receptors is a man aged 50-59 years with urothelial cancer.

In its sample, this clone was seen once. The gene calls are TRBV30 and TRBJ2-7; D might be TRBD2 (6 bases). The V and J ends lost 2 bases and 6 bases respectively, with 17 bases between them. Germline CDR1 GTSNPN, CDR2 SVGIG (reference sequence). The CDR3 loop spans 14 amino acids. The CDR3 here is CAWSWTGLLSEQYF. DNA of the CDR3: TGTGCCTGGAGTTGGACGGGACTTCTTTCCGAGCAGTACTTC. The variable domain in full, with the rest retrieved from reference TRBV30 and TRBJ2-7, is SQTIHQWPATLVQPVGSPLSLECTVEGTSNPNLYWYRQAAGRGLQLLFYSVGIGQISSEVPQNLSASRPQDRQFILSSKKLLLSDSGFYLCAWSWTGLLSEQYFGPGTRLTVT.

This clone was counted a single time. The chain has TRBV19 and TRBJ2-5, with D unresolved. The V gene lost 1 base and the J gene lost 10 bases, with 13 bases spanning the gap. This CDR3 is 13 amino acids long. Germline V CDR1 and CDR2: LNHDA, SQIVND (reference sequence). The CDR3 nucleotides read TGTGCCAGTAGTATAGGAGGTCCCGCGGACCAGTACTTC. Translated: CASSIGGPADQYF.

CDR3 sequence: CASSFGPTDYEQYF. The CDR3 nucleotides are TGTGCCAGCAGCTTCGGCCCGACAGACTACGAGCAGTACTTC. The rearrangement links TRBV11-3 to TRBJ2-7, with D tentatively TRBD1 (5 bases). The CDR3 runs to 14 residues. Germline values: CDR1 SGHNT, CDR2 YENEEA. Deletions cut 3 bases from V and 3 bases from J, with 12 bases between.

V is TRBV6-5 and J is TRBJ2-7; 8 nucleotides line up with TRBD2. The CDR3 consists of 15 residues. Losses at the gene ends were 5 bases for V and 4 bases for J; bases not matched to a gene: 10. The germline gives CDR1 MNHEY, CDR2 SVGAGI. CDR3 in DNA: TGTGCCAGCAGTAGTCGCGGGGGGACTAGGTACGAGCAGTACGTC. Translated: CASSSRGGTRYEQYV.

The J gene is TRBJ1-2, the V gene TRBV19; D perhaps matches TRBD1 (5 bases). The CDR3 sequence is 15 residues long. CDR1 LNHDA and CDR2 SQIVND come from the germline V gene (reference sequence). Trimming left V 4 bases short and J 1 base short, with 13 bases between. Written as DNA, the CDR3 is TGTGCCAGTAGTAAAGGGAGGGACGGTAACTATGGCTACACCTTC. As protein: CASSKGRDGNYGYTF.

The V gene is TRBV9, the J gene TRBJ2-5, with TRBD2 matching over 12 bases. The CDR3 consists of 17 residues. Germline values: CDR1 SGDLS, CDR2 YYNGEE. V was pared by 2 bases and J by 0 bases, with 5 bases of the junction left unmatched. The CDR3, as DNA: TGTGCCAGCAGCGTGGGACGGACTAGCGGGAACCAAGAGACCCAGTACTTC. It yields the protein CASSVGRTSGNQETQYF.

The chain uses TRBV7-6 and TRBJ2-5, with D possibly being TRBD1 (6 bases). The CDR3 is 16 residues long. The V end lost 5 bases, the J end lost 0 bases, and 16 bases lay between the germline ends. In germline, CDR1 is SGHVS, CDR2 FNYEAQ. The CDR3 DNA reads TGTGCCAGCAGCCCCCTGGGACACCAGTACCAAGAGACCCAGTACTTC. It specifies CASSPLGHQYQETQYF.

This chain connects TRBV11-2 to TRBJ2-2, with D unresolved. The V gene lost 3 bases and the J gene lost 1 base, with 12 bases spanning the gap. The CDR3 consists of 16 residues. Germline V gives CDR1 SGHAT, CDR2 FQNNGV. The CDR3 bases are TGTGCCAGCAGCTTCAGAGGTTCTAGGAACACCGGGGAGCTGTTTTTT. It yields the protein CASSFRGSRNTGELFF.

The chain has TRBV5-1 and TRBJ2-3; a weak D match, TRBD2 (6 bases). The ends were cut back, 0 bases at V and 5 bases at J, with 10 bases in the middle. CDR1 and CDR2 (germline): SGHRS, YFSETQ. This CDR3 is 14 amino acids long. The CDR3 DNA reads as TGCGCCAGCAGCTTGGTTCCGGGAGTAGATACGCAGTATTTT. Translation: CASSLVPGVDTQYF.

The chain combines TRBV10-3 with TRBJ1-3; D gene unclear. Germline loops: CDR1 ENHRY, CDR2 SYGVKD. The CDR3 sequence is 16 residues long. The V end lost 0 bases, the J end lost 4 bases, and 13 bases lay between the germline ends. The CDR3 DNA reads TGTGCCATCAGTGAGTCTACCGTAGGGAGCGGAAACACCATATATTTT. Translating it yields CAISESTVGSGNTIYF.

The V gene is TRBV5-6, the J gene TRBJ2-7; D possibly corresponds to TRBD1 (5 bases). V was cut by 7 bases and J by 4 bases, with 9 bases left in between. CDR1 and CDR2 from the germline V gene are SGHDT and YYEEEE. The CDR3 spans 11 residues. The CDR3 reads CASGKGYEQYF. The CDR3, as DNA: TGTGCCAGCGGGAAGGGGTACGAGCAGTACTTC.

This chain connects TRBV5-8 to TRBJ1-1, with D uncertain. V lost 10 bases to trimming and J lost 0 bases, with 10 bases between them. Germline V lookup: CDR1 SGHTS, CDR2 YDEGEE. The CDR3 length is 12 residues. The chain's CDR3 is CAVAFLNTEAFF. DNA for the CDR3: TGTGCCGTGGCCTTCCTGAACACTGAAGCTTTCTTT.

A remark on this clone: The junction and the germline gene differ at one end; a read error may be behind it. The V call is TRBV7-7, the J call TRBJ2-3, with a tentative D call TRBD1 (6 bases). There are 15 residues in the CDR3. Germline CDR1 SSHAT, CDR2 FNYEAQ (reference sequence). The CDR3 coding sequence is TGTGCTAGCAGCTTAGTAGGGGGATTCACAGATACGCAGTATTTT. Residues: CASSLVGGFTDTQYF.

The chain employs TRBV5-1 and TRBJ2-7, with 7 bases lining up with TRBD2. Germline V lookup: CDR1 SGHRS, CDR2 YFSETQ. The CDR3 extends over 15 amino acids. After removal of 0 bases from V and 3 bases from J, the junction contained 6 bases not matched to a gene. The CDR3 reads CASSLEAGAGYEQYF. CDR3 in DNA: TGCGCCAGCAGCTTGGAGGCGGGAGCGGGCTACGAGCAGTACTTC. The variable domain in full, with the rest retrieved from reference TRBV5-1 and TRBJ2-7, is KAGVTQTPRYLIKTRGQQVTLSCSPISGHRSVSWYQQTPGQGLQFLFEYFSETQRNKGNFPGRFSGRQFSNSRSEMNVSTLELGDSALYLCASSLEAGAGYEQYFGPGTRLTVT.

The rearrangement joins TRBV5-6 to TRBJ2-3; perhaps TRBD1 as D (5 bases). The CDR3 is made up of 14 amino acids. V lost 4 bases to trimming and J lost 1 base, with 10 bases between them. The germline CDR1 and CDR2 sequences are SGHDT and YYEEEE. CDR3 DNA sequence: TGTGCCAGCAGCCTACAGGCCCGCACAGATACGCAGTATTTT. Its translation is CASSLQARTDTQYF.

The chain employs TRBV4-1 and TRBJ2-4; the match to TRBD2 covers 15 bases. J lost 5 bases, V lost 0 bases, and 5 bases had no gene match. Looked up from germline, CDR1 is MGHRA and CDR2 is YSYEKL. This CDR3 spans 18 amino acids. The CDR3 DNA reads TGCGCCAGCAGCCAAGATTGGGGACTAGCGGGAGGACAAAACATTCAGTACTTC. It encodes CASSQDWGLAGGQNIQYF.

V gene TRBV2 combines with J gene TRBJ2-7; TRBD2 matches at 10 bases. CDR3 length equals 12 residues. V shed 7 bases, J shed 4 bases, and the junction held 1 base outside the gene matches. Per the germline V gene, CDR1 is SNHLY and CDR2 is FYNNEI. The CDR3 sequence is CASKLAGYEQYF. The CDR3, as DNA: TGTGCCAGCAAACTAGCGGGATACGAGCAGTACTTC.

This clone came up a few times. V gene TRBV5-8 combines with J gene TRBJ2-3, with D tentatively TRBD1 (5 bases). V lost 3 bases, J lost 2 bases, and 13 bases lay in between. CDR3 length equals 15 residues. Germline lookup yields CDR1 SGHTS and CDR2 YDEGEE. CDR3 bases: TGTGCCAGCAGCTCCCAGGGTCTTTACACAGATACGCAGTATTTT. Protein sequence: CASSSQGLYTDTQYF.

A single count supports this clone. The chain is built from TRBV18 and TRBJ1-2; D uncertain. The CDR3 length is 16 residues. Trimming took off 6 bases at V and 6 bases at J, with 23 bases between the two ends. CDR1 and CDR2 (germline): KGHSH, LQKENI. The DNA of the CDR3 is TGTGCCAGCTCTACCAAGGAGGTGAGGCACCTCGATGGCTACACCTTC. Translation: CASSTKEVRHLDGYTF.

The sample holds a few counts of this clone. V gene TRBV5-1 combines with J gene TRBJ2-3; D gene ambiguous. The V and J ends lost 0 bases and 6 bases respectively, with 5 bases between them. Germline V gives CDR1 SGHRS, CDR2 YFSETQ. The CDR3 is 12 amino acids. The CDR3 DNA reads TGCGCCAGCAGCTTGGTACTTGATACGCAGTATTTT. Translation: CASSLVLDTQYF. Full variable domain (rest looked up from reference TRBV5-1 and TRBJ2-3): KAGVTQTPRYLIKTRGQQVTLSCSPISGHRSVSWYQQTPGQGLQFLFEYFSETQRNKGNFPGRFSGRQFSNSRSEMNVSTLELGDSALYLCASSLVLDTQYFGPGTRLTVL.

The chain has TRBV5-1 and TRBJ1-2; 9 positions match TRBD1. Germline assignment: CDR1 SGHRS and CDR2 YFSETQ. The CDR3 length is 13 residues. Trimming cost V 6 bases and J 8 bases; bases outside gene matches: 8. The CDR3 nucleotides are TGCGCCAGCACCACAGGGGGCGGTCAGGGCTACACCTTC. This sequence encodes CASTTGGGQGYTF. The full variable domain, with the rest looked up from reference TRBV5-1 and TRBJ1-2, is KAGVTQTPRYLIKTRGQQVTLSCSPISGHRSVSWYQQTPGQGLQFLFEYFSETQRNKGNFPGRFSGRQFSNSRSEMNVSTLELGDSALYLCASTTGGGQGYTFGSGTRLTVV.

CDR3: CASSTAMGLPYNEQFF. CDR3 bases: TGTGCCAGCAGCACCGCCATGGGACTACCCTACAATGAGCAGTTCTTC. The chain uses TRBV27 and TRBJ2-1; 7 nucleotides agree with TRBD2. The CDR3 runs 16 residues. Germline V gives CDR1 MNHEY, CDR2 SMNVEV (reference sequence). The trim removed 6 bases at V and 2 bases at J, leaving 10 bases unmatched.

CDR3 amino acids: CASSRGRSNQPQHF. CDR3 coding DNA: TGTGCCAGCTCACGGGGGCGCAGCAATCAGCCCCAGCATTTT. The chain recombines TRBV18 with TRBJ1-5, with a weak D call TRBD1 (6 bases). V lost 4 bases and J 1 base, leaving 8 bases between the germline ends. This CDR3 is 14 amino acids long. Germline V gene data show CDR1 as KGHSH and CDR2 as LQKENI.

V and J are TRBV29-1 and TRBJ2-7; 13 bases align to TRBD2. CDR3 size: 13 residues. The germline V gene encodes CDR1 SQVTM and CDR2 ANQGSEA. The ends lost 4 bases at V and 6 bases at J; junction bases unmatched: 3. CDR3 in DNA: TGCAGCGTTGCGGGACTAGCGGGATCCGAGCAGTACTTC. Protein product: CSVAGLAGSEQYF.

V usage is TRBV18 and J usage is TRBJ2-7; TRBD1 matches 12 bases. Germline V lookup: CDR1 KGHSH, CDR2 LQKENI. V was pared by 3 bases and J by 1 base, with 4 bases of the junction left unmatched. CDR3 length: 16 residues. The CDR3 is CASSPGQGAGSYEQYF. The CDR3 DNA follows: TGTGCCAGCTCACCGGGACAGGGGGCAGGGTCCTACGAGCAGTACTTC.

The chain has TRBV10-3 and TRBJ1-5; tentative D call: TRBD1 (5 bases). CDR1 and CDR2 from the germline V gene are ENHRY and SYGVKD. The CDR3 covers 16 residues. Trimming cost V 0 bases and J 7 bases, with 16 bases left between them. The CDR3 DNA is TGTGCCATCAGTGAGTCAGAAGATCGGGGGATACAGCCCCAGCATTTT. Protein: CAISESEDRGIQPQHF.

The chain links TRBV5-1 to TRBJ2-3; the match to TRBD1 covers 7 bases. Per germline, CDR1 SGHRS and CDR2 YFSETQ. V lost 1 base, J lost 1 base, and 3 bases stayed unmatched. This CDR3 is 15 amino acids long. The CDR3, as DNA: TGCGCCAGCAGCTTGACAGGGGTAGGCACAGATACGCAGTATTTT. This codes for CASSLTGVGTDTQYF.

V gene TRBV18 combines with J gene TRBJ1-2; TRBD1 matches 11 bases. The germline CDR1 and CDR2 sequences are KGHSH and LQKENI. This CDR3 has 16 residues. V lost 3 bases to trimming and J lost 6 bases; unmatched junction nucleotides: 9. CDR3 sequence: CASSPLDRGQENGYTF. The CDR3 DNA follows: TGTGCCAGCTCACCTCTGGACAGGGGGCAAGAAAATGGCTACACCTTC. The variable domain in full, completed from reference TRBV18 and TRBJ1-2, reads NAGVMQNPRHLVRRRGQEARLRCSPMKGHSHVYWYRQLPEEGLKFMVYLQKENIIDESGMPKERFSAEFPKEGPSILRIQQVVRGDSAAYFCASSPLDRGQENGYTFGSGTRLTVV.

The chain has TRBV6-5 and TRBJ1-3, with 9 bases fitting TRBD1. V dropped 2 bases and J dropped 2; count of bases not matched to a gene: 4. The CDR3 extends over 16 amino acids. CDR1 and CDR2 (germline): MNHEY, SVGAGI. This CDR3 reads CASSYETGGAGNTIYF. For the CDR3, the DNA is TGTGCCAGCAGTTACGAGACAGGGGGAGCTGGAAACACCATATATTTT.

The gene calls are TRBV7-8 and TRBJ2-1; 11 bases match TRBD2. V gave up 5 bases and J gave up 8 bases; unmatched junction bases: 11. The germline V gene encodes CDR1 SGHVS and CDR2 FQNEAQ. This CDR3 has 16 amino acids. DNA of the CDR3: TGTGCCAGCAGCCCTAGGGTAGCGGGGGGGGCCGATGAGCAGTTCTTC. Encoded protein: CASSPRVAGGADEQFF.

The chain couples TRBV5-4 to TRBJ2-2; the match to TRBD2 covers 8 bases. The germline V gene encodes CDR1 SGHNT and CDR2 YYREEE (reference sequence). There are 16 residues in the CDR3. The ends lost 4 bases at V and 6 bases at J; junction bases unmatched: 11. CDR3 in DNA: TGTGCCAGCAGCAAATCCGGGACTAGTAGGTCCGGGGAGCTGTTTTTT. Its protein is CASSKSGTSRSGELFF. The complete variable domain, with remaining parts taken from reference TRBV5-4 and TRBJ2-2, reads ETGVTQSPTHLIKTRGQQVTLRCSSQSGHNTVSWYQQALGQGPQFIFQYYREEENGRGNFPPRFSGLQFPNYSSELNVNALELDDSALYLCASSKSGTSRSGELFFGEGSRLTVL.